The entry below gives a single T cell receptor beta chain sequence along with its context. Each patient came to thyroid surgery without any prior treatment (of any kind). With 6 bases removed from V and 8 bases from J, the gap between germline ends came to 17 bases. The CDR3 totals 14 residues. The V gene's germline CDR1 is SGHTA and CDR2 FQGTGA. The record originates from a study of metastatic and nonmetastatic thyroid tumors. MiXCR re-clonotyped the PCR reads for TCRdb. The repertoire has around 35,000 clones, 15% to 20% of them found once; the top ten carry about 6.6%. The chain uses TRBV7-3 and TRBJ2-1; maybe TRBD1 (5 bases). The sequence came from a male donor with papillary thyroid cancer or a benign thyroid nodule (not recorded which). Some clones in this sample may be carry-over from other donors' samples. The sequencing sample was made of blood. The chain's CDR3 is CASSLQGHLDEQFF. In DNA form, the CDR3 reads TGTGCCAGCAGTTTGCAGGGTCATCTCGATGAGCAGTTCTTC.